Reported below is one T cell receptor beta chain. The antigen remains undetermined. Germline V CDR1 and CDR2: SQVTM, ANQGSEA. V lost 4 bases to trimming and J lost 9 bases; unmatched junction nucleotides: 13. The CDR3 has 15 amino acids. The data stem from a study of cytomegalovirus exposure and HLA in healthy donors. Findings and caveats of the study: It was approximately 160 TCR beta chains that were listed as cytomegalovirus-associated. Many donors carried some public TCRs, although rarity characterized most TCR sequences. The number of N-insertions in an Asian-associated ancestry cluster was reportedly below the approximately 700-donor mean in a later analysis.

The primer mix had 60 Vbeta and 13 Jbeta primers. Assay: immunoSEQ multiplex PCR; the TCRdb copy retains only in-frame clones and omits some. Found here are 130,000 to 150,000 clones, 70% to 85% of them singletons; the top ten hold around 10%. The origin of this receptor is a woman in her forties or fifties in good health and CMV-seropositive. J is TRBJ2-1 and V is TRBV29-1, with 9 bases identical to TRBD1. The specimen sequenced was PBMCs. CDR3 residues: CSVGGGQGDLSEQFF. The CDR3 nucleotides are TGCAGCGTTGGGGGGGGACAGGGAGATTTATCTGAGCAGTTCTTC.